The T cell receptor (beta chain) described here comes from a study of neurological immune-mediated disorders. Study-level points and caveats: With the multiple sclerosis repertoire cluster, neither clinical nor MRI features showed any association. Whereas HTLV-1-associated myelopathy showed the most TCR clonal expansion, multiple sclerosis showed the least, with levels below those of healthy controls.

By 5'RACE with 10-nucleotide random UMIs, the cDNA was made. TCRdb redid the calling of the 5' RACE reads with MiXCR, one entry per CDR3 protein. The sample yields under 75,000 distinct CDR3 sequences, around 3.4% seen once. The CDR3 loop spans 15 amino acids. In germline, CDR1 is MNHEY, CDR2 SVGEGT. J gave up 6 bases and V 6 bases, and 12 bases lay outside the gene matches. This clonotype was picked up many times. Its target is unknown. The chain recombines TRBV6-2 or TRBV6-3 with TRBJ1-1, with TRBD1 matching over 8 bases. The specimen sequenced was PBMCs. This TCR was recovered from a woman between 55 and 75 years old with multiple sclerosis. CDR3 region: CASRQYGQGDAEAFF. CDR3 DNA sequence: TGTGCCAGCAGACAATATGGACAGGGTGACGCTGAAGCTTTCTTT.